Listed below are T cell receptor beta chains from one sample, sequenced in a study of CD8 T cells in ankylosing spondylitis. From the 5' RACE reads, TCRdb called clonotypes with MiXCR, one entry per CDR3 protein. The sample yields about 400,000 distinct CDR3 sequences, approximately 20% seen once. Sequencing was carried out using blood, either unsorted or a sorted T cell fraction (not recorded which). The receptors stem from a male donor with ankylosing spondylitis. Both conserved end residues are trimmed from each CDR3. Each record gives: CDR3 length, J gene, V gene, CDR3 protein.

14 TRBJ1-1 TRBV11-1 ASSLGGTGVNTEAF
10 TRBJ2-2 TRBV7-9 ASSFPTGELF
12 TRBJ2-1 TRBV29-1 SVATREPLNEQF
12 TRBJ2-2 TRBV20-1 SAKGLGNTGELF
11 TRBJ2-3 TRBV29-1 SVARDTTDTQY
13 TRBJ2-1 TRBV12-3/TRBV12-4 ASSPWRRLDNEQF
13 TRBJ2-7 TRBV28 ASSSLAGPSYEQY
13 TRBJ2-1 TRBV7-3 ASSNGGRAFFEQF
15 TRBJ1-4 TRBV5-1 ASSPGQGAFGDEKLF
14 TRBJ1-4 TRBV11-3 ASSLDWGTAEEKLF
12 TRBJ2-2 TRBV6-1 ACGPGGGSGELF
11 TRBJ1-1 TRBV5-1 ASSPRRNTEAF
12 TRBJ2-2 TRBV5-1 ASSLDMNTGELF
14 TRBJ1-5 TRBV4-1 ASSQDYIRGYQPQH
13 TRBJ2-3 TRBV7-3 ASSPSGASTDTQY
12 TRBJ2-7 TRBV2 ASRGGQGFYEQY
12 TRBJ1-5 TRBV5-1 ASSQGAVNQPQH
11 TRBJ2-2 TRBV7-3 ASSLRTGGELF
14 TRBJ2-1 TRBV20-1 SASDPSRGRAYEQF
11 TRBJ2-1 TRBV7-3 ASSLGPDNEQF
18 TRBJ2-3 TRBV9 ASSVATGTSGSYSTDTQY
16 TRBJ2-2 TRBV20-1 SAQALGLAGGHTGELF
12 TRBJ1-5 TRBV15 ATSIQGVNQPQH
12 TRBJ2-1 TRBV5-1 ASFRDSSYNEQF
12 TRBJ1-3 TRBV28 ASSLWGAGNTIY
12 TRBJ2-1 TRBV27 ASGRGLAVNEQF